This TCR beta chain comes out of a study of lung T cells in sarcoidosis with Löfgren's syndrome. Study-level results: In alpha-beta pairs, TRAV12-1 favored TRBV2, and their CDR3s were homologous. The most expanded V genes in Löfgren's patients were reportedly TRAV12-1 and TRBV2. Shared TRAV12-1 and TRBV2 CDR3 motifs were reported across several patients.

This CDR3 is 14 amino acids long. The ends lost 6 bases at V and 8 bases at J; junction bases unmatched: 6. Germline CDR1 and CDR2: SGHDN and FVKESK. One entry per CDR3 protein results from TCRdb running MiXCR on the reads. Altogether roughly 63,000 distinct CDR3 sequences are present, 21% being singletons, with the ten largest covering about 2%. With respect to this clonotype: Its antigen is as yet unknown.

This receptor was obtained from a human donor with sarcoidosis (Löfgren's syndrome or another form), or a control subject (not recorded which). The sequenced material came from CD4+ T cells from PBMCs. This sequence joins TRBV14 and TRBJ2-1, with TRBD2 matching 11 bases. CDR3 DNA sequence: TGTGCCAGCAGACTGACTAGCGGGATCGATGAGCAGTTCTTC. This gives the protein CASRLTSGIDEQFF.